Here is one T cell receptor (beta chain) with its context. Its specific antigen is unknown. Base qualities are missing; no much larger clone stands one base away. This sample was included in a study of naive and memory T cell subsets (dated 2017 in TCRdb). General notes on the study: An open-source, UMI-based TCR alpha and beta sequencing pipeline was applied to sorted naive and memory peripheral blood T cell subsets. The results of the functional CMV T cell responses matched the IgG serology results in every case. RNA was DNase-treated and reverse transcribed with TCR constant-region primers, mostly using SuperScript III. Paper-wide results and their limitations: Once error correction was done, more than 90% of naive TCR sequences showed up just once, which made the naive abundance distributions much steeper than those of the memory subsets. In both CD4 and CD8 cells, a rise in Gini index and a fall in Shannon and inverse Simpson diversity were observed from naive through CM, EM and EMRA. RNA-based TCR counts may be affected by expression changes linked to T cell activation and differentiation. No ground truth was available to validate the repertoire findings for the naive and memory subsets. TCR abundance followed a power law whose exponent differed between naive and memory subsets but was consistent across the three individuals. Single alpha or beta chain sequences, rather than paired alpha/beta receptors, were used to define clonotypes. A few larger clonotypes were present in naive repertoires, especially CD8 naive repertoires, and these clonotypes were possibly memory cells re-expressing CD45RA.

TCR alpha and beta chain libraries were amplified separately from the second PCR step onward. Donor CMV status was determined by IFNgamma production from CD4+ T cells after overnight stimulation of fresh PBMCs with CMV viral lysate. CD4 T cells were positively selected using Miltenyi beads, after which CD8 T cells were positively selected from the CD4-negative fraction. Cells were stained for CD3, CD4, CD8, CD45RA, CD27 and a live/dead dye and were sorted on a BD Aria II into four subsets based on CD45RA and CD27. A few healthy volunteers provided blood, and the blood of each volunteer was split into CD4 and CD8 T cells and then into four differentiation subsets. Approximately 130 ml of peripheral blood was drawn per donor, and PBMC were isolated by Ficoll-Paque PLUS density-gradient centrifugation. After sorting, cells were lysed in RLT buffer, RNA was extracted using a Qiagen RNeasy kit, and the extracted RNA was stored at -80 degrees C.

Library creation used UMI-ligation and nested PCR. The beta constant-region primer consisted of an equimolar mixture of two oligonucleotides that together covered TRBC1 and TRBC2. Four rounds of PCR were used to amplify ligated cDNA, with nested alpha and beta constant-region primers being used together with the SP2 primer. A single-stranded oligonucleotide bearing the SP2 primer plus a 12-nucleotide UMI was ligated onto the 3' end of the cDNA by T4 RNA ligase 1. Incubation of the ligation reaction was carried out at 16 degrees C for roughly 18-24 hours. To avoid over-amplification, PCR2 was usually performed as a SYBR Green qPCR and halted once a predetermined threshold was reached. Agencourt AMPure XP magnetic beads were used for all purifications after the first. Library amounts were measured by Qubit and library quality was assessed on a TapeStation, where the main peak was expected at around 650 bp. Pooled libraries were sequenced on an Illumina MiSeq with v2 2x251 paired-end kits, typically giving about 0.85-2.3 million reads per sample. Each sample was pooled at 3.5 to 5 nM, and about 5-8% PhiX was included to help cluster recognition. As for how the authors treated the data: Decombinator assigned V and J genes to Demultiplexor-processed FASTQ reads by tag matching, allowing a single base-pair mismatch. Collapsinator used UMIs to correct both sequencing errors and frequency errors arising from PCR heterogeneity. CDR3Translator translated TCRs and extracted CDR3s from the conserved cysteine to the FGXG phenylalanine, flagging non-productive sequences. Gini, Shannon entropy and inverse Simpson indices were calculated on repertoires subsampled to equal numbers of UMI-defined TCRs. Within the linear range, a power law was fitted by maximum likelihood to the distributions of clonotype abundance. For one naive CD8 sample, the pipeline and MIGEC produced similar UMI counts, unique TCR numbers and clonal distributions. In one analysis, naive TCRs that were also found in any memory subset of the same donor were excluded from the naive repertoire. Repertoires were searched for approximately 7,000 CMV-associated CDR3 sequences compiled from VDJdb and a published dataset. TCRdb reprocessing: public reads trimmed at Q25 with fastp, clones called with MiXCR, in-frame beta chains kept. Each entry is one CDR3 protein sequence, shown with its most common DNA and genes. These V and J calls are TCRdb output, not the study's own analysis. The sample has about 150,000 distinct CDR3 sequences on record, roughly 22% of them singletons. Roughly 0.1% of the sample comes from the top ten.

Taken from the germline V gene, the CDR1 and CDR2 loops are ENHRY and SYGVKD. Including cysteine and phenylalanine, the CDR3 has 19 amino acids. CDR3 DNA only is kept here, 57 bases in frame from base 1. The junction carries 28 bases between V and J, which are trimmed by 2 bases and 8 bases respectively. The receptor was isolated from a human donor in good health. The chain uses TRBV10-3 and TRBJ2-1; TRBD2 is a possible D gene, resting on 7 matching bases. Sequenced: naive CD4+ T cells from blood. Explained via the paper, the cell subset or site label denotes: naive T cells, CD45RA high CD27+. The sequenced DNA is TGTGCCATCAGTGAGACTAGGCGGGGGCGGACTTCCCTACATTATGAGCAGTTCTTC. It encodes CAISETRRGRTSLHYEQFF.